This T cell receptor (beta chain) was observed in a study of T cells expressing NK-cell markers. About the research overall: Among the eight sequenced donors, seven tested HCMV-seropositive and one tested seronegative. Overall study findings and caveats: The study left the HCMV specificity of expanded NKG2C+ T cell clones unresolved.

This CDR3 is 11 amino acids long. CDR1 is SGHAT, CDR2 FQNNGV, per germline. About this clonotype: Antigen unknown.

Using the 5' RACE reads, TCRdb records one entry per CDR3 protein without DNA. The specimen's table records some 460,000 distinct CDR3 sequences. Sequences were obtained from blood T cells: a sorted CD56 or NKG2C T cell subset, CD4+ or CD8+ T cells, or bulk PBMC T cells (not recorded which). This clonotype was sampled from a woman between 45 and 65 years old in good health. The chain combines TRBV11-2 with TRBJ2-5. CDR3 region: CASSSLKRPYF. The whole variable domain, filled in from reference TRBV11-2 and TRBJ2-5, reads EAGVAQSPRYKIIEKRQSVAFWCNPISGHATLYWYQQILGQGPKLLIQFQNNGVVDDSQLPKDRFSAERLKGVDSTLKIQPAKLEDSAVYLCASSSLKRPYFGPGTRLLVL.